This paragraph reports one T cell receptor beta chain. The antigen remains undetermined. The PCR ran on 60 Vbeta and 13 Jbeta primers. Profiled with immunoSEQ multiplex PCR; TCRdb holds only in-frame clones, not every one. Of about 130,000 clones detected, 75% to 90% appear once; the ten largest clones hold around 4.1%. Germline V gene lookup returns CDR1 MNHEY and CDR2 SMNVEV (reference sequence). The trim removed 3 bases at V and 0 bases at J, leaving 3 bases unmatched. CDR3 size: 17 residues. These data originate in a study of cytomegalovirus exposure and HLA in healthy donors. Study-level background: Previous work identified roughly 120 million unique TCR beta sequences from roughly 170 million T cells. Notes on the study in general: TRBV6-2, TRBV6-3 and some other V segments were unresolvable in 87-base-pair reads. Under in vitro conditions, three CMV-associated chains were confirmed as specific for CMV antigens. Later analysis identified a missense DCLRE1C variant that was linked to TCR beta V- and J-gene trimming.

The sample taken for sequencing was PBMCs. This chain joins TRBV27 and TRBJ2-2; 11 bases fit TRBD2. This TCR derives from a woman in her 40s in good health and CMV-seronegative. The CDR3 sequence: CASSFGTSGPNTGELFF. CDR3 coding DNA: TGTGCCAGCAGTTTCGGGACTAGCGGACCGAACACCGGGGAGCTGTTTTTT.